This record covers a single T cell receptor beta chain. The data were taken from a study of T cell changes during pregnancy in multiple sclerosis. The CDR3 runs 11 residues. Germline CDR1 reads SQVTM; CDR2 reads ANQGSEA. V dropped 5 bases and J dropped 0 bases, with 4 bases sitting between them. Method: immunoSEQ multiplex PCR; TCRdb's copy keeps in-frame clones and lacks some. The data contain about 70,000 clones, about nine tenths of them singletons. The chain links TRBV29-1 to TRBJ1-1; D is uncertain. The receptor comes from a female donor with multiple sclerosis, enrolled in a pregnancy study. Sequencing used CD4+ T cells from peripheral blood mononuclear cells, obtained after pregnancy. As DNA, the CDR3 is TGCAGCGTTCTTATGAACACTGAAGCTTTCTTT. This gives the protein CSVLMNTEAFF.